This TCR beta chain is drawn from a study of CD8+CD57+ T cells in acquired aplastic anemia. Selection for sequencing was limited to patients who had shown CD8+CD57+ cell expansion by flow cytometry. Profiling of TCR beta VDJ combinations and CDR3 sequences used genomic DNA as template. TCRdb called the reads again in MiXCR, with one record for every CDR3 protein. The sample shows around 130,000 distinct CDR3 sequences, 50% to 70% of them seen only once. This TCR derives from a human donor with aplastic anemia. Sequencing was performed on sorted CD4+, CD8+, or CD8+CD57+ T cells (not recorded which) from PBMCs.

CDR3 in amino acids: CASSSDRGNSPLHF. In nucleotides, the CDR3 is TGTGCCAGCAGCTCGGACAGGGGCAATTCACCCCTCCACTTT. V gene TRBV7-9 combines with J gene TRBJ1-6; 9 bases fit TRBD1. The V segment lost 4 bases and the J segment 7 bases; nucleotides outside the gene matches: 2. CDR1 and CDR2 (germline): SEHNR, FQNEAQ (reference sequence). The CDR3 has 14 amino acids.